The present TCR beta chain was sequenced within a study of T cells in tumors and immune-related adverse events. The CDR3 length is 15 residues. Trimming removed 1 base at V and 6 bases at J, with 15 bases between. Germline loops: CDR1 SQVTM, CDR2 ANQGSEA. The assay was immunoSEQ multiplex PCR, and TCRdb's table has in-frame clones only and misses some. The sample has 9,000 to 13,000 clones, under 95% seen once. This specimen consisted of lymph node tissue, obtained from a patient treated with anti-PD-1 therapy. This clonotype originated in a female donor with metastatic renal cell carcinoma. V and J are TRBV29-1 and TRBJ2-2; D tentatively fits TRBD1 or TRBD2 (5 bases each). The CDR3 protein is CSVEVGDRSPGELFF. The CDR3 DNA reads TGCAGCGTTGAAGTGGGGGACCGATCCCCCGGGGAGCTGTTTTTT.